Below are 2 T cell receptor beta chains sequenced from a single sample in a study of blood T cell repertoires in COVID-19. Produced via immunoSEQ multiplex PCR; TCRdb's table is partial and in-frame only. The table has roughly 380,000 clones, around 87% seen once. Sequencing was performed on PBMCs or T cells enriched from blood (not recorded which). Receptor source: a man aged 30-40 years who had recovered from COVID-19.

CDR3 coding DNA: TGCAGCGTTGACCTACAGAACGGGGAGCTGTTTTTT. It encodes CSVDLQNGELFF. The V gene is TRBV29-1, the J gene TRBJ2-2; the D is unclear. Germline V CDR1 and CDR2: SQVTM, ANQGSEA. The length of the CDR3 is 12 residues. Between the trimmed V and J ends, which lost 3 bases and 7 bases, there was a span of 9 bases.

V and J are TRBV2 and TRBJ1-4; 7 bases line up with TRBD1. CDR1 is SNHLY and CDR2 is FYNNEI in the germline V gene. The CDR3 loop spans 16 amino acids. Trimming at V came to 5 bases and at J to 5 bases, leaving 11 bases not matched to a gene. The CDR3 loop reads CASSLDRVGTNEKLFF. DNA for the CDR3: TGTGCCAGCAGTTTAGACAGGGTGGGGACCAATGAAAAACTGTTTTTT.